One sample yielded the 32 T cell receptor beta chains listed below, sequenced in a study of OX40 agonist ivuxolimab in advanced cancers. Clones were sequenced by immunoSEQ multiplex PCR, and TCRdb holds only the in-frame ones, with some missing. There are about 79,000 clones in the sample; about 91% occur only once, and approximately 7% lies in the top ten. Specimen: CD4+ or CD8+ T cells sorted from blood, collected in a trial of the OX40 agonist ivuxolimab. These receptors all come from an adult with an advanced solid tumor such as melanoma, head and neck, liver or kidney cancer.

This clone was found once. The chain couples TRBV7-9 to TRBJ2-7; TRBD1 matches at 9 bases. This CDR3 has 13 residues. Per germline, CDR1 SEHNR and CDR2 FQNEAQ (reference sequence). Trimming took 8 bases from V and 5 from J; bases not matched to a gene: 7. Written as DNA, the CDR3 is TGTGCCAGCGGCGGACAGGGGCGAAACGAGCAGTACTTC. Translating gives CASGGQGRNEQYF.

This sequence joins TRBV30 and TRBJ2-7; the match to TRBD1 covers 9 bases. Germline-derived CDR1 and CDR2 are GTSNPN and SVGIG (reference sequence). V lost 3 bases to trimming and J lost 4 bases; unmatched junction nucleotides: 4. The CDR3 is made up of 13 amino acids. In nucleotides, the CDR3 is TGTGCCTGGAGGGGGACAGGGCCTTACGAGCAGTACTTC. Translating it yields CAWRGTGPYEQYF.

The genes are TRBV4-2 and TRBJ2-7; D is unresolved. CDR1 and CDR2 (germline): LGHNA, YNFKEQ. V lost 0 bases and J 2 bases, leaving 11 bases between the germline ends. The CDR3 has 15 amino acids. CDR3 DNA: TGTGCCAGCAGCCAAGATCTTTTAGGTGCCTACGAGCAGTACTTC. Protein sequence: CASSQDLLGAYEQYF.

This clone showed up just once. The chain employs TRBV10-3 and TRBJ2-1; a weak D match, TRBD1 (6 bases). V was pared by 0 bases and J by 7 bases, with 13 bases between. The CDR3 length is 15 residues. Germline V gene sequence: CDR1 ENHRY, CDR2 SYGVKD. The CDR3 region is CAISESGGAGNEQFF. DNA for the CDR3: TGTGCCATCAGTGAGTCTGGGGGCGCAGGAAATGAGCAGTTCTTC.

The V gene is TRBV27, the J gene TRBJ2-1; 10 bases map to TRBD2. The CDR3 covers 15 residues. The junction had 8 bases not matched to a gene; V was cut back by 5 bases and J by 7 bases. The germline V gene has CDR1 MNHEY and CDR2 SMNVEV (reference sequence). The DNA for the CDR3 is TGTGCCAGCAGTGGTACTAGCGGGGTTGGTAATGAGCAGTTCTTC. This codes for CASSGTSGVGNEQFF.

The V call is TRBV19, the J call TRBJ1-2, with unresolved D. The CDR3 consists of 13 residues. Germline assignment: CDR1 LNHDA and CDR2 SQIVND (reference sequence). V dropped 3 bases and J dropped 1 base, with 6 bases sitting between them. In nucleotides, the CDR3 is TGTGCCAGTAGTATGGGTCGTAACTATGGCTACACCTTC. This codes for CASSMGRNYGYTF.

The CDR3 region has the DNA TGTGCCAGCAGCGGACAGGGTGGGACCCAGTACTTC. It encodes CASSGQGGTQYF. The chain joins TRBV7-9 to TRBJ2-5; TRBD1 matches 8 bases. The CDR3 is 12 amino acids. V shed 5 bases, J shed 7 bases, and the junction held 3 bases outside the gene matches. Germline values: CDR1 SEHNR, CDR2 FQNEAQ (reference sequence). The variable domain in full, with the rest retrieved from reference TRBV7-9 and TRBJ2-5, is DTGVSQNPRHKITKRGQNVTFRCDPISEHNRLYWYRQTLGQGPEFLTYFQNEAQLEKSRLLSDRFSAERPKGSFSTLEIQRTEQGDSAMYLCASSGQGGTQYFGPGTRLLVL.

The V and J genes are TRBV27 and TRBJ1-1; D not resolved. The ends were cut back, 5 bases at V and 4 bases at J, with 17 bases in the middle. Germline V CDR1 and CDR2: MNHEY, SMNVEV (reference sequence). This CDR3 has 15 residues. CDR3 nucleotides: TGTGCCAGCAGTCCTGGTACATCCCGCGGCACTGAAGCTTTCTTT. Translation gives CASSPGTSRGTEAFF.

The chain carries TRBV6-5 and TRBJ2-7; 11 bases match TRBD2. The CDR3 consists of 15 residues. Germline CDR1 MNHEY, CDR2 SVGAGI. Losses at the gene ends were 8 bases for V and 2 bases for J; bases not matched to a gene: 8. DNA for the CDR3: TGTGCCAGCTTAGAAGGGACTAGCGGAACCTACGAGCAGTACTTC. It yields the protein CASLEGTSGTYEQYF.

This clone came up a few times. The chain couples TRBV2 to TRBJ2-7; D remains unclear. Germline assignment: CDR1 SNHLY and CDR2 FYNNEI. Trimming shortened V by 3 bases and J by 5 bases, and 2 bases separated the two germline ends. The CDR3 is made up of 10 amino acids. CDR3 protein: CASSDHEQYF. DNA for the CDR3: TGTGCCAGCAGTGATCACGAGCAGTACTTC. Complete variable domain (other parts from reference TRBV2 and TRBJ2-7): EPEVTQTPSHQVTQMGQEVILRCVPISNHLYFYWYRQILGQKVEFLVSFYNNEISEKSEIFDDQFSVERPDGSNFTLKIRSTKLEDSAMYFCASSDHEQYFGPGTRLTVT.

The DNA of the CDR3 is TGTGCCAGCAGCTTAGGACTATACAATGAGCAGTTCTTC. It yields the protein CASSLGLYNEQFF. V usage is TRBV7-9 and J usage is TRBJ2-1; D is perhaps TRBD2 (5 bases). The ends were cut back, 1 base at V and 4 bases at J, with 5 bases in the middle. This CDR3 has 13 residues. From germline, CDR1 is SEHNR and CDR2 FQNEAQ (reference sequence).

This rearrangement joins TRBV30 to TRBJ2-5, with 7 bases matching TRBD1. Per germline, CDR1 GTSNPN and CDR2 SVGIG (reference sequence). CDR3 size: 12 residues. Trimming cost V 4 bases and J 1 base; bases outside gene matches: 0. The CDR3 DNA follows: TGTGCCTGGAACAGGGGCCAAGAGACCCAGTACTTC. It specifies CAWNRGQETQYF.

This clone was recorded only once. The chain is built from TRBV7-6 and TRBJ2-7, with a tentative D call TRBD1 (5 bases). The germline gives CDR1 SGHVS, CDR2 FNYEAQ. The CDR3 is 13 residues long. Trimming stripped 5 bases from V and 3 bases from J, with 11 bases between. The CDR3 protein is CASSPRVGYEQYF. CDR3 nucleotide sequence: TGTGCCAGCAGCCCCAGGGTAGGCTACGAGCAGTACTTC.

The chain recombines TRBV4-1 with TRBJ1-4; tentatively, D is TRBD1 (6 bases). CDR1 and CDR2 from the germline V gene are MGHRA and YSYEKL. This CDR3 has 19 residues. V gave up 0 bases and J gave up 6 bases, with 23 bases separating them. This CDR3 reads CASSQDGFRGAGGDEKLFF. DNA of the CDR3: TGCGCCAGCAGCCAAGACGGCTTTAGGGGCGCGGGGGGCGATGAAAAACTGTTTTTT.

This chain links TRBV5-1 with TRBJ2-3, with TRBD1 as a possible D gene (5 bases). Germline values: CDR1 SGHRS, CDR2 YFSETQ. The CDR3 runs to 15 residues. Trimming removed 2 bases from V and 3 bases from J, with 13 bases in between. CDR3 loop: CASSFSGLETDTQYF. In nucleotides, the CDR3 is TGCGCCAGCAGCTTTTCAGGGCTTGAGACAGATACGCAGTATTTT.

As concerns this clone: Other DNA sequences in the sample encode the same CDR3. The chain employs TRBV6-4 and TRBJ1-1, with a possible D match to TRBD1 (5 bases). The CDR3 runs to 14 residues. The germline V gene encodes CDR1 MRHNA and CDR2 SNTAGT. V was shortened by 0 bases and J by 8 bases, with 13 bases between the two germline ends. The CDR3 loop is CASSDSSRATEAFF. CDR3 nucleotides: TGTGCCAGCAGTGACTCGAGCAGGGCTACGGAAGCTTTCTTT.

The V gene is TRBV5-4, the J gene TRBJ2-1; D is possibly TRBD2 (5 bases). V lost 3 bases, J lost 7 bases, and 11 bases lay in between. Germline V gene lookup returns CDR1 SGHNT and CDR2 YYREEE (reference sequence). There are 13 residues in the CDR3. The CDR3 protein is CASSSPGENEQFF. The CDR3, as DNA: TGTGCCAGCAGCTCCCCCGGGGAGAATGAGCAGTTCTTC. Full variable domain (missing parts from reference TRBV5-4 and TRBJ2-1): ETGVTQSPTHLIKTRGQQVTLRCSSQSGHNTVSWYQQALGQGPQFIFQYYREEENGRGNFPPRFSGLQFPNYSSELNVNALELDDSALYLCASSSPGENEQFFGPGTRLTVL.

This clone was picked up one time. The genes are TRBV6-1 and TRBJ2-5; TRBD1 aligns across 8 bases. Losses at the gene ends were 4 bases for V and 2 bases for J; bases not matched to a gene: 3. CDR3 size: 14 residues. Looked up from germline, CDR1 is MNHNS and CDR2 is SASEGT. CDR3 DNA sequence: TGTGCCAGCAGTGCTGGGACAGGTCAAGAGACCCAGTACTTC. The encoded protein is CASSAGTGQETQYF.

This clone was recorded only once. The chain uses TRBV7-2 and TRBJ2-7; 15 bases match TRBD2. Germline CDR1 is SGHTA and CDR2 is FQGNSA. CDR3 length: 17 residues. V dropped 6 bases and J dropped 2; count of bases not matched to a gene: 8. In DNA form, the CDR3 reads TGTGCCAGCAGTGGGGGACTAGCGGGAGGTAATACCTACGAGCAGTACTTC. The encoded protein is CASSGGLAGGNTYEQYF.

The chain carries TRBV10-3 and TRBJ1-2; D call uncertain. Trimming stripped 2 bases from V and 0 bases from J, with 4 bases between. CDR1 is ENHRY, CDR2 SYGVKD, per germline. This CDR3 contains 13 residues. The CDR3 loop is CAISEISNYGYTF. DNA of the CDR3: TGTGCCATCAGTGAGATCTCTAACTATGGCTACACCTTC.

J is TRBJ2-5 and V is TRBV28, with TRBD2 matching 9 bases. Trimming at V came to 5 bases and at J to 7 bases, leaving 8 bases not matched to a gene. The CDR3 sequence is 14 residues long. Germline V CDR1 and CDR2: MDHEN, SYDVKM. The CDR3 DNA reads TGTGCCAGCAGTAATGGCGGGGGGGGCGGGACCCAGTACTTC. It codes for CASSNGGGGGTQYF.

The V and J genes are TRBV6-5 and TRBJ2-1, with D possibly called TRBD1 or TRBD2 (5 bases each). The CDR3 is made up of 15 amino acids. The germline V gene has CDR1 MNHEY and CDR2 SVGAGI. The V end was cut by 4 bases, the J end by 7 bases, with 17 bases between. The CDR3 nucleotides are TGTGCCAGCAGTTTTCATAACCGGGGCGGGAATGAGCAGTTCTTC. Its protein product is CASSFHNRGGNEQFF.

The chain couples TRBV30 to TRBJ1-2; tentatively, D is TRBD1 (6 bases). The CDR3 covers 14 residues. V was cut by 2 bases and J by 8 bases, with 18 bases left in between. CDR1 is GTSNPN and CDR2 is SVGIG in the germline V gene (reference sequence). The DNA for the CDR3 is TGTGCCTGGAGTACCCCGGGGGCCTTTTGGGGCTACACCTTC. It codes for CAWSTPGAFWGYTF.

This chain connects TRBV10-1 to TRBJ1-2; 8 nucleotides align to TRBD1. Germline V lookup: CDR1 WNHNN, CDR2 SYGVQD (reference sequence). CDR3 length: 12 amino acids. J lost 7 bases, V lost 10 bases, and 8 bases had no gene match. The CDR3 nucleotides read TGCGCCACCCGGACAGGGTTGGTTGGCTACACCTTC. Protein product: CATRTGLVGYTF.

The genes are TRBV7-2 and TRBJ2-5; weak D call: TRBD1 (6 bases). This CDR3 spans 14 amino acids. Trimming pared 4 bases from V and 2 bases from J, leaving 11 bases between. In germline, CDR1 is SGHTA, CDR2 FQGNSA. CDR3 bases: TGTGCCAGCAGCTCCTGGACAGATCAAGAGACCCAGTACTTC. Its protein product is CASSSWTDQETQYF.

V gene TRBV28 combines with J gene TRBJ2-5, with D perhaps matching TRBD1 (7 bases). Germline V gives CDR1 MDHEN, CDR2 SYDVKM. Deletions cut 8 bases from V and 4 bases from J, with 11 bases between. The CDR3 has 12 residues. As DNA, the CDR3 is TGTGCCAGCCAGGGGGGAATAGAGACCCAGTACTTC. This gives the protein CASQGGIETQYF. The full variable domain, its missing parts supplied by reference TRBV28 and TRBJ2-5, is DVKVTQSSRYLVKRTGEKVFLECVQDMDHENMFWYRQDPGLGLRLIYFSYDVKMKEKGDIPEGYSVSREKKERFSLILESASTNQTSMYLCASQGGIETQYFGPGTRLLVL.

The gene calls are TRBV19 and TRBJ1-1; 10 positions match TRBD1. V dropped 6 bases and J dropped 1; count of bases not matched to a gene: 5. Per the germline V gene, CDR1 is LNHDA and CDR2 is SQIVND (reference sequence). The CDR3 is made up of 15 amino acids. The CDR3 sequence is CASSPTGGSNTEAFF. The CDR3 nucleotides are TGTGCCAGTAGCCCGACAGGGGGCTCGAACACTGAAGCTTTCTTT.

V gene TRBV19 combines with J gene TRBJ2-4; possibly TRBD2 for D (6 bases). V lost 4 bases, J lost 0 bases, and 19 bases lay in between. The CDR3 is 18 amino acids. Germline CDR1 reads LNHDA; CDR2 reads SQIVND (reference sequence). This chain's CDR3 is CASSTASGLRIAKNIQYF. The CDR3 DNA is TGTGCCAGTAGTACGGCCTCGGGACTGAGGATAGCCAAAAACATTCAGTACTTC.

For this clone: The junction departs from the called germline gene at one end, perhaps through a read error. The sample has other DNA sequences that encode this CDR3 too. This chain connects TRBV20-1 to TRBJ2-7; D uncertain. Per the germline V gene, CDR1 is DFQATT and CDR2 is SNEGSKA (reference sequence). The CDR3 has 11 amino acids. CDR3 coding DNA: TGTAGTGCTAGGGTCAACTACGAGCAGTACTTC. It translates to CSARVNYEQYF.

Of note for this clone: The junction departs from germline at one end; a sequencing error may be responsible. V and J are TRBV19 and TRBJ1-1, with D possibly being TRBD1 (5 bases). Looked up from germline, CDR1 is LNHDA and CDR2 is SQIVND (reference sequence). This CDR3 is built from 13 residues. The DNA for the CDR3 is TGTGCCAGTAGTATAGGCCAGGGCACTGGAGCTTTCTTT. Encoded protein: CASSIGQGTGAFF.

The V and J genes are TRBV4-2 and TRBJ2-5, with TRBD2 matching 8 bases. The CDR3 sequence is 15 residues long. Germline V gene sequence: CDR1 LGHNA, CDR2 YNFKEQ. J lost 3 bases, V lost 4 bases, and 7 bases had no gene match. The CDR3 coding sequence is TGTGCCAGCAGCCTTTCTAGCGGGCAGGAAGAGACCCAGTACTTC. The encoded protein is CASSLSSGQEETQYF.

This chain links TRBV7-9 with TRBJ2-7; D is unresolved. The CDR3 covers 11 residues. Per germline, CDR1 SEHNR and CDR2 FQNEAQ (reference sequence). The V end lost 7 bases, the J end lost 4 bases, and 8 bases lay between the germline ends. In DNA form, the CDR3 reads TGTGCCAGCACCCTTAATTACGAGCAGTACTTC. Translation: CASTLNYEQYF.